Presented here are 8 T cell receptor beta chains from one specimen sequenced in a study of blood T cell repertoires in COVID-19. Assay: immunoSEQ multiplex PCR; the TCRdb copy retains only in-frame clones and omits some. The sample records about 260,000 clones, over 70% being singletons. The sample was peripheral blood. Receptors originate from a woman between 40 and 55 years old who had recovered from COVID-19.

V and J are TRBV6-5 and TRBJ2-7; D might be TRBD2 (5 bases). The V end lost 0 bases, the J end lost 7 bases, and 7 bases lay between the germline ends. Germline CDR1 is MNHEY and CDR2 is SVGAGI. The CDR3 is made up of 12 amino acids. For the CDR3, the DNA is TGTGCCAGCAGTTACTCGACGGGGGAGCAGTACTTC. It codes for CASSYSTGEQYF.

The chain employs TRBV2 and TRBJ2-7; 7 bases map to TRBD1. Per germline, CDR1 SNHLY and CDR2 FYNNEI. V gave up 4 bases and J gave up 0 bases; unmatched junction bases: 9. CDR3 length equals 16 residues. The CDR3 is CASSVDRDESSYEQYF. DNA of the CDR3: TGTGCCAGCAGTGTCGACAGGGACGAAAGCTCCTACGAGCAGTACTTC.

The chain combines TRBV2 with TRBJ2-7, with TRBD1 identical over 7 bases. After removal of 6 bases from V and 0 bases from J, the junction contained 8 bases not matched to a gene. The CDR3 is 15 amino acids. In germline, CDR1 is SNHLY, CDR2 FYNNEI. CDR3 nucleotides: TGTGCCAGCAGCCCGGACAGGTTCAACTCCTACGAGCAGTACTTC. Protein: CASSPDRFNSYEQYF.

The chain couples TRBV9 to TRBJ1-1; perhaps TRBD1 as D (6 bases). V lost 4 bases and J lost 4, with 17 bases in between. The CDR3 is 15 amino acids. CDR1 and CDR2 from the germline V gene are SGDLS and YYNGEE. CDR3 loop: CASSTSSGRGTEAFF. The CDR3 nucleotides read TGTGCCAGCAGCACCTCCTCGGGCAGGGGCACTGAAGCTTTCTTT.

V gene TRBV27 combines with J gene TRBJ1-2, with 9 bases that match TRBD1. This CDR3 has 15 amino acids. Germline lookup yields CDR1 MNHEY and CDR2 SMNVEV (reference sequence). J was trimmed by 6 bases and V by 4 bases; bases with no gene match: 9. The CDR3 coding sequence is TGTGCCAGCAGTTGGGACAGGGCGGGTTACGATGGCTACACCTTC. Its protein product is CASSWDRAGYDGYTF.

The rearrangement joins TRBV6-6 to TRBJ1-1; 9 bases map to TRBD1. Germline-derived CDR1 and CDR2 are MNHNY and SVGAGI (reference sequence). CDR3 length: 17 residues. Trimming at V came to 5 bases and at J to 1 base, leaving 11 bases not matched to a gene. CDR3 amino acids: CASSPITGGFWNTEAFF. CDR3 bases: TGTGCCAGCAGTCCTATCACAGGGGGCTTTTGGAACACTGAAGCTTTCTTT.

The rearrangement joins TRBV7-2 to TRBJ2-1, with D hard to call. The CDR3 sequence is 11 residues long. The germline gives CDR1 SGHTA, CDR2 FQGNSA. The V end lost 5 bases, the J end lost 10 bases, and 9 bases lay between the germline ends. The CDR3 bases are TGTGCCAGCAGCCCGTCCACAGAGCAGTTCTTC. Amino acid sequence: CASSPSTEQFF.

CDR3: CASSLAEGETSYNEQFF. CDR3 bases: TGTGCCAGCAGCTTAGCCGAGGGGGAGACCTCCTACAATGAGCAGTTCTTC. The chain joins TRBV7-6 to TRBJ2-1; possibly TRBD1 for D (6 bases). This CDR3 region has 17 residues. Germline V gene sequence: CDR1 SGHVS, CDR2 FNYEAQ. The V end lost 0 bases, the J end lost 0 bases, and 12 bases lay between the germline ends.